The source of this TCR beta chain is a study of blood T cell repertoires in COVID-19. Unmatched junction bases numbered 5, after V lost 3 bases and J lost 3 bases. The length of the CDR3 is 16 residues. Germline-derived CDR1 and CDR2 are MRHNA and SNTAGT. The method was immunoSEQ multiplex PCR; TCRdb's version includes in-frame clones alone and lacks a portion of them. Here the sample spans tens of thousands of clones, roughly 87% being singletons. The chain links TRBV6-4 to TRBJ1-2; TRBD1 aligns across 12 bases. The receptor was isolated from a man aged 50 or older with acute or convalescent COVID-19. Sequencing was done on a sample of peripheral blood. The CDR3 reads CASSDSGTGGDYGYTF. The DNA of the CDR3 is TGTGCCAGCAGTGATTCCGGGACAGGGGGCGACTATGGCTACACCTTC.